This T cell receptor beta chain appears in the sequencing data of a study of blood T cell repertoires in COVID-19. Study-level background: Samples representing acute and convalescent COVID-19 were sourced from the United States, Italy and Spain. In each case, the material was cDNA or gDNA derived from T cells, B-cell-depleted T cells, or PBMCs.

Authors' data handling: Reference gene primers were amplified, and this amplification served to estimate nucleated cell counts. Clones were read by immunoSEQ multiplex PCR, and TCRdb kept only the in-frame ones, dropping some. That table is the source of V, J and clone size, and D and trimming were worked out from the DNA. This sample carries 120,000 to 150,000 clones, around four fifths of them seen once, and the ten largest clones take 1.6%. V lost 0 bases to trimming and J lost 5 bases; unmatched junction nucleotides: 5. Germline V gives CDR1 LGHDT, CDR2 YNNKEL (reference sequence). CDR3 size: 15 residues.

V gene TRBV3-1 (or the pseudogene TRBV3-2) combines with J gene TRBJ1-1, with TRBD1 identical over 8 bases. Sequencing was carried out using peripheral blood. This clonotype was sampled from a human donor in a cohort sampled during active COVID-19. The CDR3 loop reads CASSQEWTGRTEAFF. The CDR3 bases are TGTGCCAGCAGCCAAGAGTGGACAGGGAGGACTGAAGCTTTCTTT.